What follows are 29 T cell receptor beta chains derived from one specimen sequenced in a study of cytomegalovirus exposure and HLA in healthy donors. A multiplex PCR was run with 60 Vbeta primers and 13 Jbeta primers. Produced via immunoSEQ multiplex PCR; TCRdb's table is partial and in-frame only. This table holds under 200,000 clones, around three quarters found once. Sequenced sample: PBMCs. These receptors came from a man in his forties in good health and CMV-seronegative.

The CDR3 sequence: CATSHMAGSGEQYF. In DNA, the CDR3 is TGTGCCACCAGCCACATGGCTGGGTCAGGAGAGCAGTACTTC. The rearrangement links TRBV15 to TRBJ2-7; D remains unclear. The germline V gene has CDR1 LNHNV and CDR2 YYDKDF (reference sequence). CDR3 size: 14 residues. V lost 5 bases and J lost 7, with 18 bases in between. Combining the CDR3 with reference TRBV15 and TRBJ2-7 gives the whole variable domain DAMVIQNPRYQVTQFGKPVTLSCSQTLNHNVMYWYQQKSSQAPKLLFHYYDKDFNNEADTPDNFQSRRPNTSFCFLDIRSPGLGDTAMYLCATSHMAGSGEQYFGPGTRLTVT.

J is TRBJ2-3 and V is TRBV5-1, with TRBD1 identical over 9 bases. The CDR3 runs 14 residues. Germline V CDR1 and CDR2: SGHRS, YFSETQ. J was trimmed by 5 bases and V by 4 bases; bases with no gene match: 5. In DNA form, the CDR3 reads TGCGCCAGCAGCACCGACAGGGGGGTAGATACGCAGTATTTT. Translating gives CASSTDRGVDTQYF.

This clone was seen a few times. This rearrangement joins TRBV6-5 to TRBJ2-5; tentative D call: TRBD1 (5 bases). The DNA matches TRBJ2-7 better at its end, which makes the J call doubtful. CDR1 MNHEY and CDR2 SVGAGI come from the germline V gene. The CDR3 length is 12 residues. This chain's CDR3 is CASSQGPYEQYF. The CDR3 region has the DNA TGTGCCAGCAGCCAGGGTCCCTACGAGCAGTACTTC.

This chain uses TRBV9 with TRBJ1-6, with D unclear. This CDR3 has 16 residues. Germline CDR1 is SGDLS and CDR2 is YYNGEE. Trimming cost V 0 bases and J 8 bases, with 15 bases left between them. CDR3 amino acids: CASSVGGSRGDSPLHF. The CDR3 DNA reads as TGTGCCAGCAGCGTAGGAGGCTCCCGGGGAGATTCACCCCTCCACTTT.

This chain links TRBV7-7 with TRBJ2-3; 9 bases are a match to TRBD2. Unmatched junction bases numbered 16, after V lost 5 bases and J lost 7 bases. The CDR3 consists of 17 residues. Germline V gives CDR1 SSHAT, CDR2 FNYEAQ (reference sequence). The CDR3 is CASSRRQREALNYTQYF. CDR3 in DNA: TGTGCCAGCAGCCGGCGGCAGCGGGAGGCCTTAAACTATACGCAGTATTTT.

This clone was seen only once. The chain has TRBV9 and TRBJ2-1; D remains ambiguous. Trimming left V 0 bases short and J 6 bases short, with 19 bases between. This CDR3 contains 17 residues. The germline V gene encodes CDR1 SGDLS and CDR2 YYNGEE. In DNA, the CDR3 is TGTGCCAGCAGCGTAGCTGCGACGCCGAGGCCCGCCAATGAGCAGTTCTTC. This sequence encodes CASSVAATPRPANEQFF.

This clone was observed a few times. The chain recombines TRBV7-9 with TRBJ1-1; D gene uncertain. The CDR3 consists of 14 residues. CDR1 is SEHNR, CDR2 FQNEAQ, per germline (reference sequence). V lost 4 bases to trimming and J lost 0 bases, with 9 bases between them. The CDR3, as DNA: TGTGCCAGCAGCTCATCGAGCCTGAACACTGAAGCTTTCTTT. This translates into CASSSSSLNTEAFF.

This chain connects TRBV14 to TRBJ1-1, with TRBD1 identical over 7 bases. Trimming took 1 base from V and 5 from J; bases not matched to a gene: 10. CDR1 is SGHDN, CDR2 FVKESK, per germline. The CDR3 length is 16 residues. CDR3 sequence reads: CASSQGAQGVRTEAFF. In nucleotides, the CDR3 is TGTGCCAGCAGCCAAGGAGCGCAGGGGGTGAGGACTGAAGCTTTCTTT. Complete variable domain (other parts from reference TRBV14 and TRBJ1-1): EAGVTQFPSHSVIEKGQTVTLRCDPISGHDNLYWYRRVMGKEIKFLLHFVKESKQDESGMPNNRFLAERTGGTYSTLKVQPAELEDSGVYFCASSQGAQGVRTEAFFGQGTRLTVV.

The CDR3 DNA is TGTGCCAGCGGACAGGGAGGACACACTGAAGCTTTCTTT. This encodes CASGQGGHTEAFF. This rearrangement joins TRBV9 to TRBJ1-1, with TRBD1 identical over 8 bases. This CDR3 comprises 13 residues. Germline-derived CDR1 and CDR2 are SGDLS and YYNGEE. V was pared by 7 bases and J by 3 bases, with 5 bases of the junction left unmatched. Using reference TRBV9 and TRBJ1-1 for the parts outside the CDR3, the full variable domain is DSGVTQTPKHLITATGQRVTLRCSPRSGDLSVYWYQQSLDQGLQFLIQYYNGEERAKGNILERFSAQQFPDLHSELNLSSLELGDSALYFCASGQGGHTEAFFGQGTRLTVV.

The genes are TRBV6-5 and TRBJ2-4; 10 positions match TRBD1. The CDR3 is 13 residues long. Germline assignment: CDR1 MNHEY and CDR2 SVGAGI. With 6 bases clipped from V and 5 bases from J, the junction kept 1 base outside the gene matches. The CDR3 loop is CASRDRGQNIQYF. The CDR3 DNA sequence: TGTGCCAGCAGAGACAGGGGGCAAAACATTCAGTACTTC.

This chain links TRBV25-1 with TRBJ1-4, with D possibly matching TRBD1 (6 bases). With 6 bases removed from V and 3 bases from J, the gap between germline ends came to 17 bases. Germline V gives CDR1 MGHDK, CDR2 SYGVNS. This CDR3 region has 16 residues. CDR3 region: CASSRSEGGANEKLFF. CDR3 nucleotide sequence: TGTGCCAGCAGCCGTTCCGAAGGGGGTGCTAATGAAAAACTGTTTTTT. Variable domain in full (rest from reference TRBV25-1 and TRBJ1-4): EADIYQTPRYLVIGTGKKITLECSQTMGHDKMYWYQQDPGMELHLIHYSYGVNSTEKGDLSSESTVSRIRTEHFPLTLESARPSHTSQYLCASSRSEGGANEKLFFGSGTQLSVL.

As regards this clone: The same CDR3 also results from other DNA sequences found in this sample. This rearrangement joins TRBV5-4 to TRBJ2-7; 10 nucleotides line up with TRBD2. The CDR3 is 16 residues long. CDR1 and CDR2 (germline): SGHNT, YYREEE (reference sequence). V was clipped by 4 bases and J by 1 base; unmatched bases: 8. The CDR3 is CASSLSSGGRSYEQYF. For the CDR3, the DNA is TGTGCCAGCAGCCTAAGTAGCGGGGGGCGGTCCTACGAGCAGTACTTC.

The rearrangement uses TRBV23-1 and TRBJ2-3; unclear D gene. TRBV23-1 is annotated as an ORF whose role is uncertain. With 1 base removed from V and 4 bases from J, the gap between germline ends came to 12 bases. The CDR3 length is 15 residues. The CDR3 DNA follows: TGCGCCAGCAGTCAATTCAGGATTAACTCAGATACGCAGTATTTT. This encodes CASSQFRINSDTQYF.

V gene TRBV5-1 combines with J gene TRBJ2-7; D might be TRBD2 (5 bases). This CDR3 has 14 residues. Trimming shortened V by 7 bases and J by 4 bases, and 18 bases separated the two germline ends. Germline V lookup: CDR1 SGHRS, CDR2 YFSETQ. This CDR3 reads CASQDGGGRYEQYF. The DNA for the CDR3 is TGCGCCAGCCAAGACGGTGGAGGCAGATACGAGCAGTACTTC.

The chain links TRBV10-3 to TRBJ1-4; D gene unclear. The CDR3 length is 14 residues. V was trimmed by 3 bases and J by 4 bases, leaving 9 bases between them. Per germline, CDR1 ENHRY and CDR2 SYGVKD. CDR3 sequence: CAISESGNNEKLFF. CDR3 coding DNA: TGTGCCATCAGTGAATCGGGAAATAATGAAAAACTGTTTTTT.

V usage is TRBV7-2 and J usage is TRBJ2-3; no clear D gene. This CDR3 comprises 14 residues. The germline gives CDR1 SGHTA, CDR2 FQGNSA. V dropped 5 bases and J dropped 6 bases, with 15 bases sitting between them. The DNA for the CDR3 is TGTGCCAGCAGCCCCCCTGGGTCCAGGGATACGCAGTATTTT. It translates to CASSPPGSRDTQYF.

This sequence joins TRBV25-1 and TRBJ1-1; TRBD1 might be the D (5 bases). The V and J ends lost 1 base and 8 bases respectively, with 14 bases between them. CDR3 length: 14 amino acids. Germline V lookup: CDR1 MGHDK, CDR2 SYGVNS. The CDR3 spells CASSELRRAGEAFF. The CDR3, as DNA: TGTGCCAGCAGTGAATTGAGAAGGGCAGGGGAAGCTTTCTTT.

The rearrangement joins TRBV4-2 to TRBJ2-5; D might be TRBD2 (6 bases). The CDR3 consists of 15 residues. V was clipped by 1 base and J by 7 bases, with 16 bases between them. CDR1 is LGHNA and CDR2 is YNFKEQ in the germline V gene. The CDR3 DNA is TGTGCCAGCAGCCAAGGAGGGGAGGTCGCGAGGACCCAGTACTTC. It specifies CASSQGGEVARTQYF.

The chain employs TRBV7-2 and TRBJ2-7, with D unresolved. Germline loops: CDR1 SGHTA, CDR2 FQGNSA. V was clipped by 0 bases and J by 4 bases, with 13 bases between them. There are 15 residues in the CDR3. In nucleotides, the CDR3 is TGTGCCAGCAGCTTAGCGCGGCAGATCGAATACGAGCAGTACTTC. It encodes CASSLARQIEYEQYF. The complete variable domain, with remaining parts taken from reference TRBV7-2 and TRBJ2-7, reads GAGVSQSPSNKVTEKGKDVELRCDPISGHTALYWYRQSLGQGLEFLIYFQGNSAPDKSGLPSDRFSAERTGGSVSTLTIQRTQQEDSAVYLCASSLARQIEYEQYFGPGTRLTVT.

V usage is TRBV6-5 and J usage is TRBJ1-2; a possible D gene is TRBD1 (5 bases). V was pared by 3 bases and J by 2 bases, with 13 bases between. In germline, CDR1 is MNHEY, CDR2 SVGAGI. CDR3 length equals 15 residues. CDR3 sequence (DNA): TGTGCCAGCAGTTATTATCAGGGTGGGAACTATGGCTACACCTTC. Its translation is CASSYYQGGNYGYTF.

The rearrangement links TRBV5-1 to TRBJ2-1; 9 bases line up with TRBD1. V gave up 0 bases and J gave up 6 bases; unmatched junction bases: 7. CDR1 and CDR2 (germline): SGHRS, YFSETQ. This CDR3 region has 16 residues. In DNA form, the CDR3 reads TGCGCCAGCAGCTTGGCGCCCGGGACAGGGTCCAATGAGCAGTTCTTC. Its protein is CASSLAPGTGSNEQFF.

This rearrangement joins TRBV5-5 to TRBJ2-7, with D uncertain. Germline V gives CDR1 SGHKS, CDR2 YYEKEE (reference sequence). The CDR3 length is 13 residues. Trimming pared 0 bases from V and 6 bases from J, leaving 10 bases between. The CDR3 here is CASSLVFGSEQYF. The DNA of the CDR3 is TGTGCCAGCAGCTTGGTTTTTGGTAGCGAGCAGTACTTC. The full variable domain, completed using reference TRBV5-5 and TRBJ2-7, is DAGVTQSPTHLIKTRGQQVTLRCSPISGHKSVSWYQQVLGQGPQFIFQYYEKEERGRGNFPDRFSARQFPNYSSELNVNALLLGDSALYLCASSLVFGSEQYFGPGTRLTVT.

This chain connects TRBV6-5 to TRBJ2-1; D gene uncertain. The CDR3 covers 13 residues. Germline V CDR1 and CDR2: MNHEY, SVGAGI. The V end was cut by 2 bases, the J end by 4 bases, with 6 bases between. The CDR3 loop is CASSYDTYNEQFF. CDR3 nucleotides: TGTGCCAGCAGTTACGACACTTACAATGAGCAGTTCTTC.

In DNA, the CDR3 is TGTGCCAGCAGTCCCCGGACAGGGCTAGGGGAGACCCAGTACTTC. Translation: CASSPRTGLGETQYF. The rearrangement uses TRBV2 and TRBJ2-5; 8 positions match TRBD1. V lost 5 bases, J lost 5 bases, and 10 bases stayed unmatched. The germline CDR1 and CDR2 sequences are SNHLY and FYNNEI. The CDR3 consists of 15 residues.

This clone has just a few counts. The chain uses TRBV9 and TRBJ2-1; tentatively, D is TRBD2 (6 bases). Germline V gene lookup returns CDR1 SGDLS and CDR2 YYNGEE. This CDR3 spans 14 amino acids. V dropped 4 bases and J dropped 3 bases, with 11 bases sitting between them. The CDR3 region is CASSPRDGYNEQFF. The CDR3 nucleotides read TGTGCCAGCAGCCCGCGGGACGGCTACAATGAGCAGTTCTTC.

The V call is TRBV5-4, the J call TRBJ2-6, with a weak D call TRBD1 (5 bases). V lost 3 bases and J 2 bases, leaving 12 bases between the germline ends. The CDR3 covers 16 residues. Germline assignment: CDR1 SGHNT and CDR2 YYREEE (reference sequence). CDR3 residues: CASSYTLTAGANVLTF. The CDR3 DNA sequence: TGTGCCAGCAGCTATACCTTGACAGCTGGGGCCAACGTCCTGACTTTC.

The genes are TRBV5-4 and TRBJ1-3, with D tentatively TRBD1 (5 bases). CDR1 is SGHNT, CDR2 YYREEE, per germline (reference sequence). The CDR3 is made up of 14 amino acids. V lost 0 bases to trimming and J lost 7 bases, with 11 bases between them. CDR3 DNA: TGTGCCAGCAGCTTGGCAGGGTTACGCAACACCATATATTTT. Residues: CASSLAGLRNTIYF.

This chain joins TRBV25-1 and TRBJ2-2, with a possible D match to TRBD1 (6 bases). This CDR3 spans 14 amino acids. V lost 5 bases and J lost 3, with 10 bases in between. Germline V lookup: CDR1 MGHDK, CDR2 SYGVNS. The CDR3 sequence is CASSWGLDTGELFF. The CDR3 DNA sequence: TGTGCCAGCAGTTGGGGGCTGGACACCGGGGAGCTGTTTTTT.

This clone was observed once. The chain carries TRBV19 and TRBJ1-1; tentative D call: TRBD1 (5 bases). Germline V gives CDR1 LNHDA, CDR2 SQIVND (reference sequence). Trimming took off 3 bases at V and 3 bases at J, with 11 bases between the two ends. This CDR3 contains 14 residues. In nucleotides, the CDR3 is TGTGCCAGTAGTATGTCCAGGGAGGACACTGAAGCTTTCTTT. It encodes CASSMSREDTEAFF.